These 14 T cell receptor beta chains were sequenced from one sample in a study of blood T cell repertoires in COVID-19. The data were produced by immunoSEQ multiplex PCR, yet TCRdb's version contains in-frame clones alone and is incomplete. The sample lists hundreds of thousands of clones, about 83% occurring once. The sample was peripheral blood. These TCRs come from a woman aged 45-65 years who had recovered from COVID-19.

CDR3 sequence: CASTVGGGTYEQYF. CDR3 coding DNA: TGTGCCAGCACCGTGGGGGGTGGGACCTACGAGCAGTACTTC. This sequence joins TRBV7-9 and TRBJ2-7; a possible D gene is TRBD2 (6 bases). The CDR3 extends over 14 amino acids. CDR1 is SEHNR and CDR2 is FQNEAQ in the germline V gene (reference sequence). Trimming cost V 7 bases and J 2 bases, with 15 bases left between them.

The V and J genes are TRBV7-2 and TRBJ1-5, with TRBD1 identical over 9 bases. Germline V gene data show CDR1 as SGHTA and CDR2 as FQGNSA. The CDR3 sequence is 15 residues long. V was clipped by 4 bases and J by 4 bases; unmatched bases: 5. The CDR3 DNA reads as TGTGCCAGCAGCTCGACAGGGGGGGGGAATCAGCCCCAGCATTTT. It translates to CASSSTGGGNQPQHF.

V gene TRBV6-5 combines with J gene TRBJ1-3, with D possibly TRBD1 on 5 matching bases. Per germline, CDR1 MNHEY and CDR2 SVGAGI. The ends were cut back, 6 bases at V and 0 bases at J, with 12 bases in the middle. The CDR3 is 15 amino acids. CDR3 in amino acids: CASRDMPSSGNTIYF. CDR3 DNA sequence: TGTGCCAGCAGGGACATGCCGAGCTCTGGAAACACCATATATTTT.

The chain joins TRBV7-3 to TRBJ2-5; a possible D gene is TRBD2 (5 bases). Per the germline V gene, CDR1 is SGHTA and CDR2 is FQGTGA. V dropped 0 bases and J dropped 5 bases, with 13 bases sitting between them. CDR3 length: 15 amino acids. DNA of the CDR3: TGTGCCAGCAGCTTAACGTCGGGGATCGGGGAGACCCAGTACTTC. This sequence encodes CASSLTSGIGETQYF.

The chain carries TRBV7-3 and TRBJ2-1; TRBD2 matches at 12 bases. The CDR3 is 19 residues long. In germline, CDR1 is SGHTA, CDR2 FQGTGA. Trimming removed 4 bases from V and 0 bases from J; junction bases left unmatched: 10. The CDR3 DNA reads as TGTGCCAGCAGCTCAATCGGACTAGCGGGGACGAGCTCCTACAATGAGCAGTTCTTC. Its translation is CASSSIGLAGTSSYNEQFF.

The rearrangement links TRBV28 to TRBJ2-7; 11 bases map to TRBD2. The CDR3 sequence is 14 residues long. The germline gives CDR1 MDHEN, CDR2 SYDVKM. Unmatched junction bases numbered 7, after V lost 5 bases and J lost 7 bases. CDR3 protein: CASSPLAGEIEQYF. The CDR3 DNA reads as TGTGCCAGCAGTCCACTAGCGGGAGAGATTGAGCAGTACTTC.

The V gene is TRBV28, the J gene TRBJ1-1; 12 nucleotides align to TRBD1. From germline, CDR1 is MDHEN and CDR2 SYDVKM. Losses at the gene ends were 2 bases for V and 4 bases for J; bases not matched to a gene: 5. The CDR3 length is 16 residues. The DNA for the CDR3 is TGTGCCAGCAGTTTAGGCGGGACAGGGGGCGGCACTGAAGCTTTCTTT. The encoded protein is CASSLGGTGGGTEAFF.

This chain links TRBV28 with TRBJ2-7; TRBD2 is a possible D gene (6 bases). CDR3 length: 16 amino acids. Germline-derived CDR1 and CDR2 are MDHEN and SYDVKM. Trimming pared 2 bases from V and 1 base from J, leaving 15 bases between. In nucleotides, the CDR3 is TGTGCCAGCAGTTTAGGCGGGGACGGCGGGTCCTACGAGCAGTACTTC. This translates into CASSLGGDGGSYEQYF.

V usage is TRBV21-1 and J usage is TRBJ1-4. TRBV21-1 is classified as a pseudogene. The CDR3 is 12 residues long. DNA of the CDR3: TGTGCCATGAACGCCCGGGGTGAAAAACTGTTTTTT. This gives the protein CAMNARGEKLFF.

This clone was observed a few times. The chain recombines TRBV4-1 with TRBJ2-7, with D possibly TRBD1 on 6 matching bases. This CDR3 spans 14 amino acids. The V end was cut by 2 bases, the J end by 2 bases, with 10 bases between. Looked up from germline, CDR1 is MGHRA and CDR2 is YSYEKL. CDR3 loop: CASSQSRDTYEQYF. The CDR3 DNA is TGCGCCAGCAGCCAAAGCCGGGACACCTACGAGCAGTACTTC.

CDR3: CASSLGLQAETQYF. CDR3 DNA: TGTGCCAGCAGCTTAGGACTCCAAGCGGAGACCCAGTACTTC. The chain carries TRBV5-5 and TRBJ2-5; D is possibly TRBD2 (5 bases). The CDR3 has 14 amino acids. The ends were cut back, 2 bases at V and 5 bases at J, with 13 bases in the middle. CDR1 is SGHKS and CDR2 is YYEKEE in the germline V gene (reference sequence).

V is TRBV6-2 or TRBV6-3 and J is TRBJ2-3, with TRBD2 identical over 14 bases. Germline trimming cut 2 bases from V and 5 bases from J; bases unmatched to any gene: 3. Looked up from germline, CDR1 is MNHEY and CDR2 is SVGEGT. The CDR3 length is 16 residues. The CDR3 reads CASSYGLAGGGDTQYF. The CDR3 nucleotides read TGTGCCAGCAGTTACGGACTAGCGGGAGGAGGAGATACGCAGTATTTT.

The chain combines TRBV7-2 with TRBJ2-2; D perhaps matches TRBD1 (6 bases). The germline V gene has CDR1 SGHTA and CDR2 FQGNSA. Trimming shortened V by 1 base and J by 4 bases, and 10 bases separated the two germline ends. The CDR3 covers 15 residues. The CDR3 bases are TGTGCCAGCAGCTTAGACAGGGTCCGCACCGGGGAGCTGTTTTTT. Protein sequence: CASSLDRVRTGELFF.

The chain is built from TRBV29-1 and TRBJ2-3; D uncertain. Per germline, CDR1 SQVTM and CDR2 ANQGSEA. There are 14 residues in the CDR3. V lost 8 bases and J 2 bases, leaving 17 bases between the germline ends. For the CDR3, the DNA is TGCAGCCTCTCCTATGGTTCTTTCACAGATACGCAGTATTTT. It is translated as CSLSYGSFTDTQYF.